The next 14 T cell receptor beta chains were all read from a single sample in a study of technical replicates of blood from several donors. Some clones are missing from TCRdb's copy, which holds only in-frame ones; the method was immunoSEQ multiplex PCR. Here the sample spans fewer than 100,000 clones, around 91% being singletons. The sample consisted of T cells isolated from PBMCs. Receptor source: a human donor in good health.

This clone was counted a few times. The chain couples TRBV7-2 to TRBJ1-1, with 8 bases aligning to TRBD1. The CDR3 sequence is 16 residues long. The germline V gene encodes CDR1 SGHTA and CDR2 FQGNSA. V gave up 5 bases and J gave up 2 bases; unmatched junction bases: 10. The CDR3 region is CASSPGGGKGNTEAFF. Written as DNA, the CDR3 is TGTGCCAGCAGCCCAGGGGGCGGGAAAGGAAACACTGAAGCTTTCTTT.

This clone was detected once. V gene TRBV19 combines with J gene TRBJ2-1; 8 nucleotides line up with TRBD2. CDR3 length equals 14 residues. Germline V gene lookup returns CDR1 LNHDA and CDR2 SQIVND (reference sequence). The V and J ends lost 5 bases and 5 bases, in that order; junction bases with no gene match: 5. CDR3 protein: CASSLAGSHNEQFF. The CDR3 DNA reads TGTGCCAGTAGTCTAGCGGGTTCACACAATGAGCAGTTCTTC.

The chain recombines TRBV7-3 with TRBJ1-1; the D gene is possibly TRBD1 (6 bases). There are 13 residues in the CDR3. Germline-derived CDR1 and CDR2 are SGHTA and FQGTGA. V lost 2 bases and J 3 bases, leaving 7 bases between the germline ends. This CDR3 reads CASSLYRDTEAFF. CDR3 in DNA: TGTGCCAGCAGCTTATACAGGGACACTGAAGCTTTCTTT.

In DNA, the CDR3 is TGTGCCTGGAGTGAGGGGACTAGCTATGAGCAGTTCTTC. As protein: CAWSEGTSYEQFF. This chain links TRBV30 with TRBJ2-1; 9 nucleotides agree with TRBD2. With V trimmed by 1 base and J by 8 bases, 3 bases remained unmatched. Germline V gene lookup returns CDR1 GTSNPN and CDR2 SVGIG (reference sequence). The length of the CDR3 is 13 residues.

The chain links TRBV6-5 to TRBJ2-7; the match to TRBD2 covers 8 bases. CDR1 and CDR2 from the germline V gene are MNHEY and SVGAGI. V shed 6 bases and J 7 bases; nucleotides not matched to a gene: 11. This CDR3 has 14 residues. The CDR3 protein is CASSLRGTRFEQYF. In DNA form, the CDR3 reads TGTGCCAGCAGCCTCCGGGGGACTAGGTTTGAGCAGTACTTC.

Note on this clone: The junction departs from germline at one end; a sequencing error may be responsible. J is TRBJ2-1 and V is TRBV4-3; maybe TRBD1 (6 bases). This CDR3 spans 14 amino acids. CDR1 LGHNA and CDR2 YSLEER come from the germline V gene. The CDR3 DNA reads as TGCGCCAGCAGCCAATATGCCCGGGACAACGAGCAGTTCTTC. This gives the protein CASSQYARDNEQFF.

This CDR3 reads CASSPRTGDRETQYF. In DNA, the CDR3 is TGCGCCAGCAGCCCTAGGACAGGGGATCGGGAGACCCAGTACTTC. J is TRBJ2-5 and V is TRBV5-1, with 9 bases lining up with TRBD1. CDR3 length: 15 amino acids. After removal of 4 bases from V and 5 bases from J, the junction contained 9 bases not matched to a gene. Germline lookup yields CDR1 SGHRS and CDR2 YFSETQ.

This rearrangement joins TRBV4-3 to TRBJ2-1, with D tentatively TRBD1 (6 bases). This CDR3 region has 14 residues. Trimming stripped 1 base from V and 8 bases from J, with 12 bases between. Germline V gene sequence: CDR1 LGHNA, CDR2 YSLEER. The CDR3 bases are TGCGCCAGCAGCCAAGTTGGGGGCGGCTATGAGCAGTTCTTC. It translates to CASSQVGGGYEQFF.

This clone occurred once. The chain employs TRBV19 and TRBJ1-2, with D uncertain. Germline V gene data show CDR1 as LNHDA and CDR2 as SQIVND (reference sequence). Trimming stripped 5 bases from V and 7 bases from J, with 11 bases between. This CDR3 is built from 12 residues. CDR3 residues: CASSEELVGYTF. The CDR3 DNA sequence: TGTGCCAGTAGTGAGGAGCTGGTTGGCTACACCTTC.

The rearrangement links TRBV7-9 to TRBJ2-1, with 11 bases matching TRBD2. With 8 bases clipped from V and 2 bases from J, the junction kept 2 bases outside the gene matches. The CDR3 covers 14 residues. Germline V lookup: CDR1 SEHNR, CDR2 FQNEAQ (reference sequence). The CDR3 protein is CASATSGTYNEQFF. In DNA form, the CDR3 reads TGTGCCAGCGCGACTAGCGGGACCTACAATGAGCAGTTCTTC.

V gene TRBV28 combines with J gene TRBJ1-5, with D tentatively TRBD1 (6 bases). V was clipped by 5 bases and J by 7 bases, with 18 bases between them. There are 15 residues in the CDR3. The germline gives CDR1 MDHEN, CDR2 SYDVKM. The chain's CDR3 is CASSPTLQGFQPQHF. Here the CDR3 DNA reads TGTGCCAGCAGTCCCACATTACAGGGTTTCCAGCCCCAGCATTTT.

This clone was detected once. V is TRBV7-2 and J is TRBJ1-5, with 9 bases identical to TRBD1. This CDR3 comprises 16 residues. Losses at the gene ends were 2 bases for V and 1 base for J; bases not matched to a gene: 3. Germline V gene lookup returns CDR1 SGHTA and CDR2 FQGNSA. The CDR3 coding sequence is TGTGCCAGCAGCTTAATAGGACAGGGGAGCAATCAGCCCCAGCATTTT. Amino acid sequence: CASSLIGQGSNQPQHF. Drawing the rest from reference TRBV7-2 and TRBJ1-5, the complete variable domain is GAGVSQSPSNKVTEKGKDVELRCDPISGHTALYWYRQSLGQGLEFLIYFQGNSAPDKSGLPSDRFSAERTGGSVSTLTIQRTQQEDSAVYLCASSLIGQGSNQPQHFGDGTRLSIL.

The V call is TRBV27, the J call TRBJ2-1; D might be TRBD1 (5 bases). The CDR3 extends over 13 amino acids. V lost 3 bases to trimming and J lost 7 bases, with 10 bases between them. Germline loops: CDR1 MNHEY, CDR2 SMNVEV (reference sequence). The CDR3 region is CASSFDRFNEQFF. The CDR3 nucleotides read TGTGCCAGCAGTTTCGACAGATTTAATGAGCAGTTCTTC.

The chain is built from TRBV5-1 and TRBJ1-1; a weak D match, TRBD1 (5 bases). The CDR3 has 14 residues. The V end was cut by 4 bases, the J end by 6 bases, with 16 bases between. Germline V gives CDR1 SGHRS, CDR2 YFSETQ. Written as DNA, the CDR3 is TGCGCCAGCAGCGGCGAAGGGGCTGCCCCTGAAGCTTTCTTT. This codes for CASSGEGAAPEAFF.